This paragraph covers one T cell receptor (beta chain) sequence. These data belong to a study of T-cell reconstitution after alpha-beta-depleted transplantation in children. The TCRbeta library incorporated unique molecular identifiers. TCRdb re-analysed the PCR reads in MiXCR, keeping a single row per CDR3 protein. The sample lists roughly 350,000 distinct CDR3 sequences, 10% occurring once. The sequence derives from a human donor who donated a stem cell graft to a child with acute lymphoblastic leukemia. The specimen was PBMCs from the stem cell graft donor, collected from the stem cell graft.

CDR3 sequence (DNA): TGTGCCAGCAGTGTTCCACAGACAGGAGTGTACGAGCAGTACTTC. This codes for CASSVPQTGVYEQYF. The rearrangement links TRBV12-3 or TRBV12-4 to TRBJ2-7; possibly TRBD1 for D (6 bases). Trimming left V 5 bases short and J 4 bases short, with 18 bases between. CDR3 length equals 15 residues.